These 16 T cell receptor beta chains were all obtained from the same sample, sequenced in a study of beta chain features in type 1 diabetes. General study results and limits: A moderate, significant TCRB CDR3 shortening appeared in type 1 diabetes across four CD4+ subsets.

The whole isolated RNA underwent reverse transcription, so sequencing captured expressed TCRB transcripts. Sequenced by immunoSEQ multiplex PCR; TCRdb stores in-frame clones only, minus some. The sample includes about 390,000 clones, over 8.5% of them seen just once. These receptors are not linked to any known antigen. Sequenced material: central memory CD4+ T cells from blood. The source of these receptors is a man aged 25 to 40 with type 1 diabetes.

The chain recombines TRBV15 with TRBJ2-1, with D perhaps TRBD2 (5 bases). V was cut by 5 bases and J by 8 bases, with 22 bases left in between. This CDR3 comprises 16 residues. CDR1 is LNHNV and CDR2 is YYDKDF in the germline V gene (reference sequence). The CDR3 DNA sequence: TGTGCCACCAGCCGAAAGGGTCTAGCCACGGGGTATGAGCAGTTCTTC. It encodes CATSRKGLATGYEQFF.

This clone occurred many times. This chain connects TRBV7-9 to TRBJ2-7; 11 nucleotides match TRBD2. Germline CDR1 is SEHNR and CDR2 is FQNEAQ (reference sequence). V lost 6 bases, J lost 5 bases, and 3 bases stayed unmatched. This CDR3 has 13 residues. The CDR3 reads CASSSSGGNEQYF. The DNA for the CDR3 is TGTGCCAGCAGTTCTAGCGGGGGGAACGAGCAGTACTTC.

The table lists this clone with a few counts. CDR3 in amino acids: CASSSTSADNEQFF. The CDR3 bases are TGTGCCAGCAGCTCGACTAGCGCCGACAATGAGCAGTTCTTC. The chain links TRBV14 to TRBJ2-1; TRBD2 agrees at 8 bases. Germline assignment: CDR1 SGHDN and CDR2 FVKESK. The CDR3 is 14 amino acids. V lost 5 bases and J lost 5; bases outside the gene matches: 5. Together with reference TRBV14 and TRBJ2-1, the CDR3 gives the full variable domain: EAGVTQFPSHSVIEKGQTVTLRCDPISGHDNLYWYRRVMGKEIKFLLHFVKESKQDESGMPNNRFLAERTGGTYSTLKVQPAELEDSGVYFCASSSTSADNEQFFGPGTRLTVL.

For the CDR3, the DNA is TGTGCCAGCAGCATTAAATTGAGACAGGCATTGGACGAGCAGTACTTC. It is translated as CASSIKLRQALDEQYF. V is TRBV5-6 and J is TRBJ2-5; tentatively, D is TRBD1 (6 bases). With the DNA end fitting TRBJ2-7 better, the J assignment may be wrong. Germline V gives CDR1 SGHDT, CDR2 YYEEEE. This CDR3 region has 16 residues.

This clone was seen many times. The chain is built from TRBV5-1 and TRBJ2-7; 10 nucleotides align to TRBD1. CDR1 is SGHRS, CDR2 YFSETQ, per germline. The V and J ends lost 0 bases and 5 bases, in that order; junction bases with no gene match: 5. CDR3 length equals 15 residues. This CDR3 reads CASSLAGTGENEQYF. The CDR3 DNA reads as TGCGCCAGCAGCTTGGCCGGGACAGGGGAGAACGAGCAGTACTTC. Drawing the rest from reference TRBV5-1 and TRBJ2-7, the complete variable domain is KAGVTQTPRYLIKTRGQQVTLSCSPISGHRSVSWYQQTPGQGLQFLFEYFSETQRNKGNFPGRFSGRQFSNSRSEMNVSTLELGDSALYLCASSLAGTGENEQYFGPGTRLTVT.

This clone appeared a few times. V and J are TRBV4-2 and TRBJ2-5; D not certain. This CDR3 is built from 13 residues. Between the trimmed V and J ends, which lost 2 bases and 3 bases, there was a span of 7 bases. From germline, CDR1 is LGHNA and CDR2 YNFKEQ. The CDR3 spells CASSQSGEETQYF. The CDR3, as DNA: TGTGCCAGCAGCCAATCTGGTGAAGAGACCCAGTACTTC.

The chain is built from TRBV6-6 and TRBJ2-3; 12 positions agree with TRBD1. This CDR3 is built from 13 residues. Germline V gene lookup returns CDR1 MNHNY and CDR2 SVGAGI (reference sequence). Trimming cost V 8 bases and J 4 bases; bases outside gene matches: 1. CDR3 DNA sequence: TGTGCCAGCCGGGACAGGGGGCCAGATACGCAGTATTTT. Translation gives CASRDRGPDTQYF.

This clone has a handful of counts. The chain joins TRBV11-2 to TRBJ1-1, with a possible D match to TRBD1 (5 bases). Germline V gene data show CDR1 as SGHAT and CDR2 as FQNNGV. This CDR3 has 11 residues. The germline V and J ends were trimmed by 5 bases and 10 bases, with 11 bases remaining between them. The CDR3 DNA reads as TGTGCCAGCAGCCGCGGGGGAGTAGCTTTCTTT. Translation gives CASSRGGVAFF.

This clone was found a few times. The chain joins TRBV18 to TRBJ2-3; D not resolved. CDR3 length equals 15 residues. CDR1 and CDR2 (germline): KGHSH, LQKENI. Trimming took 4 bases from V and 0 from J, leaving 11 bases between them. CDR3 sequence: CASSRDIGSTDTQYF. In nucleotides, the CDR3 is TGTGCCAGCTCACGGGATATCGGCAGCACAGATACGCAGTATTTT.

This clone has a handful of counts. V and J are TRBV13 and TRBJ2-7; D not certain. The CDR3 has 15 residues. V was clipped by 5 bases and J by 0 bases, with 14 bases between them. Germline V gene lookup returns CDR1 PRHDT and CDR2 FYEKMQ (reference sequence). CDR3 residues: CASSPPRRTSYEQYF. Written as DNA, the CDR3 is TGTGCCAGCAGCCCCCCCCGGCGGACCTCCTACGAGCAGTACTTC. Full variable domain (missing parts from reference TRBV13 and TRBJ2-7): AAGVIQSPRHLIKEKRETATLKCYPIPRHDTVYWYQQGPGQDPQFLISFYEKMQSDKGSIPDRFSAQQFSDYHSELNMSSLELGDSALYFCASSPPRRTSYEQYFGPGTRLTVT.

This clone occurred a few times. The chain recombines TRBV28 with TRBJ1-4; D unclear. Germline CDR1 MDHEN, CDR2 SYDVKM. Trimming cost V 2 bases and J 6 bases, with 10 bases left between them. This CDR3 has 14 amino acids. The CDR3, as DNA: TGTGCCAGCAGTTTAGACACGGGTGATGAAAAACTGTTTTTT. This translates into CASSLDTGDEKLFF.

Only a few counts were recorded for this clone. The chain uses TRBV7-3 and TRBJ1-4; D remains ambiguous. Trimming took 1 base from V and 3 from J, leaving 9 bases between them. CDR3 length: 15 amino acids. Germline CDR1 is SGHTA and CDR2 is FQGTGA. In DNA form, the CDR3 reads TGTGCCAGCAGCTTAAATGACGGCTCTAATGAAAAACTGTTTTTT. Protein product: CASSLNDGSNEKLFF.

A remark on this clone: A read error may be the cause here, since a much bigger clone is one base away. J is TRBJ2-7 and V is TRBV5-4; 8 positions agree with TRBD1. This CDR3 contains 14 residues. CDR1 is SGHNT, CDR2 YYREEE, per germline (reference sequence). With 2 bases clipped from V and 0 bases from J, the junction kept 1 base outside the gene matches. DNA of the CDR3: TGTGCCAGCAGCTTCACAGGGGGCTCCTACGAGCAGTACTTC. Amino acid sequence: CASSFTGGSYEQYF.

The chain's CDR3 is CASSPGESWQPQHF. Here the CDR3 DNA reads TGTGCCAGCAGTCCCGGTGAGTCCTGGCAGCCCCAGCATTTT. The V call is TRBV6-6, the J call TRBJ1-5, with no clear D. V shed 5 bases and J shed 7 bases, with 15 bases lying between them. CDR1 is MNHNY and CDR2 is SVGAGI in the germline V gene (reference sequence). CDR3 length: 14 amino acids.

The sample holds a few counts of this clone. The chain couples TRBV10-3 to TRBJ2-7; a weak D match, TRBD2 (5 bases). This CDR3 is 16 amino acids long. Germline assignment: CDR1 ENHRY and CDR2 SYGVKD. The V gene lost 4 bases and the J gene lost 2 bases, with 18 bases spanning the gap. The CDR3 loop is CAISGGDSADTYEQYF. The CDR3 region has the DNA TGTGCCATCAGTGGAGGAGATAGCGCCGACACCTACGAGCAGTACTTC.

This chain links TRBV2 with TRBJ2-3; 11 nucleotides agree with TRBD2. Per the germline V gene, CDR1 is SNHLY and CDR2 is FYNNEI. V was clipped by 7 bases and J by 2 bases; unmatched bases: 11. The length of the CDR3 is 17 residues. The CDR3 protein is CASIGTSGRVVTDTQYF. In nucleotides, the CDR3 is TGTGCCAGCATCGGGACTAGCGGCCGAGTGGTCACAGATACGCAGTATTTT. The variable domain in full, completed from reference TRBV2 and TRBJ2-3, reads EPEVTQTPSHQVTQMGQEVILRCVPISNHLYFYWYRQILGQKVEFLVSFYNNEISEKSEIFDDQFSVERPDGSNFTLKIRSTKLEDSAMYFCASIGTSGRVVTDTQYFGPGTRLTVL.